The 27 T cell receptor beta chains in this list originate from one sample, sequenced in a study of blood T cell repertoires in COVID-19. Measured with immunoSEQ multiplex PCR; TCRdb has only the in-frame clones, and not every one. The sample includes more than 150,000 clones, about four fifths of them seen just once. The sequencing input was peripheral blood. Receptors were obtained from a woman aged 35 to 49 with acute or convalescent COVID-19.

J is TRBJ1-4 and V is TRBV20-1, with no clear D. The CDR3 length is 11 residues. Between the trimmed V and J ends, which lost 0 bases and 11 bases, there was a span of 7 bases. CDR1 DFQATT and CDR2 SNEGSKA come from the germline V gene (reference sequence). In nucleotides, the CDR3 is TGCAGTGCTAGAGAGGAACAGAAACTGTTTTTT. It yields the protein CSAREEQKLFF.

V usage is TRBV6-5 and J usage is TRBJ2-3; 9 positions match TRBD1. From germline, CDR1 is MNHEY and CDR2 SVGAGI. With 6 bases clipped from V and 4 bases from J, the junction kept 5 bases outside the gene matches. The CDR3 has 14 amino acids. CDR3 nucleotide sequence: TGTGCCAGCAGGGCGGGACAGGGTCCAGATACGCAGTATTTT. Translation gives CASRAGQGPDTQYF.

The chain employs TRBV27 and TRBJ2-7; the D gene is possibly TRBD2 (6 bases). This CDR3 is built from 14 residues. Looked up from germline, CDR1 is MNHEY and CDR2 is SMNVEV (reference sequence). Trimming removed 4 bases from V and 0 bases from J, with 10 bases in between. The CDR3 DNA is TGTGCCAGCAGTTCCTCGGACTACTCCTACGAGCAGTACTTC. Translating it yields CASSSSDYSYEQYF.

This clone was counted between two and nine times. V and J are TRBV23-1 and TRBJ2-7; D might be TRBD1 (6 bases). TRBV23-1 is an ORF for which the function is uncertain. The V end lost 6 bases, the J end lost 3 bases, and 15 bases lay between the germline ends. The CDR3 runs to 14 residues. CDR3 in DNA: TGCGCCAGCAGCCCGTTTGGACAGAACTACGAGCAGTACTTC. Its translation: CASSPFGQNYEQYF.

The V gene is TRBV7-9, the J gene TRBJ1-1, with 11 bases identical to TRBD1. Germline CDR1 and CDR2: SEHNR and FQNEAQ (reference sequence). This CDR3 is built from 14 residues. V gave up 10 bases and J gave up 6 bases; unmatched junction bases: 10. CDR3 in DNA: TGTGCCATTGAGGGACAGGGGGTGTACTCTGAAGCTTTCTTT. Translating gives CAIEGQGVYSEAFF.

The V gene is TRBV7-3, the J gene TRBJ2-3, with 13 bases fitting TRBD2. The CDR3 has 16 residues. The V gene's germline CDR1 is SGHTA and CDR2 FQGTGA. V was pared by 2 bases and J by 4 bases, with 3 bases of the junction left unmatched. CDR3 protein: CASSLRTSGGADTQYF. The CDR3 DNA follows: TGTGCCAGCAGCTTACGGACTAGCGGGGGAGCAGATACGCAGTATTTT. Complete variable domain (other parts from reference TRBV7-3 and TRBJ2-3): GAGVSQTPSNKVTEKGKYVELRCDPISGHTALYWYRQSLGQGPEFLIYFQGTGAADDSGLPNDRFFAVRPEGSVSTLKIQRTERGDSAVYLCASSLRTSGGADTQYFGPGTRLTVL.

The chain couples TRBV3-1 (or the pseudogene TRBV3-2) to TRBJ1-4; D gene uncertain. The CDR3 totals 14 residues. Germline V gene lookup returns CDR1 LGHDT and CDR2 YNNKEL (reference sequence). V lost 4 bases to trimming and J lost 7 bases, with 13 bases between them. The CDR3, as DNA: TGTGCCAGCAGCCCTAGCGAGCTACGTGAAAAACTGTTTTTT. The encoded protein is CASSPSELREKLFF.

The chain joins TRBV5-1 to TRBJ2-1; the D is unclear. Germline V gene data show CDR1 as SGHRS and CDR2 as YFSETQ. There are 12 residues in the CDR3. V shed 7 bases and J shed 5 bases, with 10 bases lying between them. DNA for the CDR3: TGCGCCAGCGGCCACACCGACAATGAGCAGTTCTTC. This translates into CASGHTDNEQFF.

The chain has TRBV5-1 and TRBJ1-6, with D perhaps matching TRBD1 (6 bases). The CDR3 runs to 16 residues. Germline V lookup: CDR1 SGHRS, CDR2 YFSETQ. The V end was cut by 1 base, the J end by 9 bases, with 17 bases between. CDR3 nucleotide sequence: TGCGCCAGCAGCTTGAACAGGGCGGTTCGAGGTTCACCCCTCCACTTT. It encodes CASSLNRAVRGSPLHF.

This sequence joins TRBV28 and TRBJ2-7; the D gene is possibly TRBD1 (6 bases). Trimming stripped 2 bases from V and 3 bases from J, with 20 bases between. This CDR3 comprises 17 residues. The germline V gene encodes CDR1 MDHEN and CDR2 SYDVKM. This chain's CDR3 is CASSLPTGQTLNYEQYF. The CDR3 DNA sequence: TGTGCCAGCAGTTTACCTACCGGACAGACTTTAAACTACGAGCAGTACTTC.

The chain uses TRBV6-2 or TRBV6-3 and TRBJ1-1, with D possibly matching TRBD1 (5 bases). Per the germline V gene, CDR1 is MNHEY and CDR2 is SVGEGT. CDR3 length: 19 residues. Between the trimmed V and J ends, which lost 6 bases and 0 bases, there was a span of 26 bases. DNA for the CDR3: TGTGCCAGCAGCAACACTCAACCGGGACTTTGGGTTATGAACACTGAAGCTTTCTTT. As protein: CASSNTQPGLWVMNTEAFF.

The chain couples TRBV18 to TRBJ2-7; TRBD1 is a possible D gene (6 bases). V lost 3 bases and J lost 6, with 9 bases in between. Germline V gene lookup returns CDR1 KGHSH and CDR2 LQKENI. The length of the CDR3 is 12 residues. This chain's CDR3 is CASSPQGLEQYF. The CDR3 coding sequence is TGTGCCAGCTCACCTCAGGGGCTCGAGCAGTACTTC.

This chain links TRBV28 with TRBJ1-5; 11 positions match TRBD1. CDR1 and CDR2 from the germline V gene are MDHEN and SYDVKM. The CDR3 has 16 amino acids. V lost 6 bases and J lost 3; bases outside the gene matches: 7. The CDR3 here is CASSSRDRGSNQPQHF. Here the CDR3 DNA reads TGTGCCAGCAGCTCCCGGGACAGGGGGTCCAATCAGCCCCAGCATTTT.

The chain joins TRBV7-9 to TRBJ1-2, with 8 nucleotides matching TRBD1. Trimming at V came to 5 bases and at J to 3 bases, leaving 5 bases not matched to a gene. The CDR3 runs to 14 residues. The germline CDR1 and CDR2 sequences are SEHNR and FQNEAQ (reference sequence). The CDR3 DNA sequence: TGTGCCAGCAGCCAGACACAGGGGGACTATGGCTACACCTTC. It codes for CASSQTQGDYGYTF.

V gene TRBV15 combines with J gene TRBJ1-5, with 9 bases fitting TRBD1. Trimming removed 5 bases from V and 5 bases from J; junction bases left unmatched: 10. CDR1 is LNHNV, CDR2 YYDKDF, per germline (reference sequence). This CDR3 contains 16 residues. DNA for the CDR3: TGTGCCACCAGCGTAGCTGACAGGGGGTCCCATCAGCCCCAGCATTTT. This encodes CATSVADRGSHQPQHF.

This clone was observed a few times. The identical CDR3 is also encoded by other nucleotide sequences in the sample. This chain connects TRBV2 to TRBJ1-5; TRBD1 might be the D (6 bases). This CDR3 region has 13 residues. Germline CDR1 SNHLY, CDR2 FYNNEI. Deletions cut 7 bases from V and 3 bases from J, with 10 bases between. The CDR3 loop reads CASKGQNNQPQHF. CDR3 nucleotides: TGTGCCAGCAAAGGACAGAACAATCAGCCCCAGCATTTT.

V gene TRBV27 combines with J gene TRBJ2-1; TRBD2 might be the D (6 bases). Germline values: CDR1 MNHEY, CDR2 SMNVEV (reference sequence). This CDR3 contains 14 residues. V was cut by 5 bases and J by 10 bases, with 18 bases left in between. CDR3 residues: CASSQILGGGEQFF. The CDR3 DNA follows: TGTGCCAGCAGTCAGATACTGGGGGGAGGCGAGCAGTTCTTC.

This clone was picked up a small number of times. The rearrangement joins TRBV7-3 to TRBJ2-3; the D gene is possibly TRBD2 (6 bases). V was pared by 4 bases and J by 3 bases, with 17 bases between. The germline gives CDR1 SGHTA, CDR2 FQGTGA. The CDR3 length is 16 residues. CDR3 residues: CASSSGLSSVTDTQYF. The DNA of the CDR3 is TGTGCCAGCAGCTCGGGACTTTCATCGGTGACAGATACGCAGTATTTT. The full variable domain, completed using reference TRBV7-3 and TRBJ2-3, is GAGVSQTPSNKVTEKGKYVELRCDPISGHTALYWYRQSLGQGPEFLIYFQGTGAADDSGLPNDRFFAVRPEGSVSTLKIQRTERGDSAVYLCASSSGLSSVTDTQYFGPGTRLTVL.

The V call is TRBV27, the J call TRBJ2-1; 14 bases line up with TRBD2. Germline trimming cut 4 bases from V and 7 bases from J; bases unmatched to any gene: 6. CDR3 length: 16 residues. Germline-derived CDR1 and CDR2 are MNHEY and SMNVEV (reference sequence). CDR3 in DNA: TGTGCCAGCAGTTCGGGACTAGCGGGAGTCAGGAATGAGCAGTTCTTC. Amino acids: CASSSGLAGVRNEQFF.

The rearrangement joins TRBV15 to TRBJ2-5; 7 bases agree with TRBD2. V lost 7 bases to trimming and J lost 5 bases; unmatched junction nucleotides: 13. CDR1 and CDR2 from the germline V gene are LNHNV and YYDKDF (reference sequence). CDR3 length equals 15 residues. CDR3 sequence (DNA): TGTGCCACCAAGGAGGCGGTGGGGGGGGATGAGACCCAGTACTTC. Its translation: CATKEAVGGDETQYF.

In DNA form, the CDR3 reads TGTGCCAGCAGCTTATTGGTCGAGGTCCAAGAGACCCAGTACTTC. Protein product: CASSLLVEVQETQYF. The chain joins TRBV11-2 to TRBJ2-5, with D unclear. The germline V and J ends were trimmed by 2 bases and 1 base, with 11 bases remaining between them. The CDR3 length is 15 residues. Germline V gene sequence: CDR1 SGHAT, CDR2 FQNNGV.

This clone has a single count. The V and J genes are TRBV3-1 (or the pseudogene TRBV3-2) and TRBJ1-1, with no clear D. V lost 2 bases, J lost 3 bases, and 10 bases lay in between. The CDR3 is made up of 14 amino acids. Germline V gives CDR1 LGHDT, CDR2 YNNKEL (reference sequence). CDR3 nucleotide sequence: TGTGCCAGCAGCCAAAATGGCAGGCACACTGAAGCTTTCTTT. This translates into CASSQNGRHTEAFF.

This chain uses TRBV7-2 with TRBJ2-7; 9 bases are shared with TRBD2. The junction had 7 bases not matched to a gene; V was cut back by 1 base and J by 6 bases. Germline CDR1 and CDR2: SGHTA and FQGNSA. The CDR3 loop spans 15 amino acids. CDR3 nucleotide sequence: TGTGCCAGCAGCTTAGGTAGCGGGAGATCCGGCGAGCAGTACTTC. Its protein is CASSLGSGRSGEQYF.

DNA for the CDR3: TGTGCCAGCAGCTCGGGACTAGCAGGCTACGAGCAGTACTTC. Translating gives CASSSGLAGYEQYF. The V and J genes are TRBV7-2 and TRBJ2-7; 9 positions agree with TRBD2. Losses at the gene ends were 4 bases for V and 3 bases for J; bases not matched to a gene: 4. Germline assignment: CDR1 SGHTA and CDR2 FQGNSA. This CDR3 spans 14 amino acids.

The chain is built from TRBV7-2 and TRBJ2-3, with TRBD2 identical over 8 bases. Looked up from germline, CDR1 is SGHTA and CDR2 is FQGNSA. This CDR3 has 15 amino acids. V lost 2 bases to trimming and J lost 5 bases; unmatched junction nucleotides: 6. Here the CDR3 DNA reads TGTGCCAGCAGCTTACGCGGGGGGCGGGGAGATACGCAGTATTTT. This sequence encodes CASSLRGGRGDTQYF.

The chain carries TRBV7-9 and TRBJ1-1; D remains unclear. The ends were cut back, 6 bases at V and 8 bases at J, with 16 bases in the middle. This CDR3 comprises 13 residues. Germline values: CDR1 SEHNR, CDR2 FQNEAQ (reference sequence). Here the CDR3 reads CASSPPGVKEAFF. The CDR3 nucleotides read TGTGCCAGCAGTCCCCCCGGGGTTAAGGAAGCTTTCTTT.

The V and J genes are TRBV5-1 and TRBJ1-4; 7 nucleotides match TRBD1. Unmatched junction bases numbered 11, after V lost 6 bases and J lost 6 bases. CDR1 is SGHRS and CDR2 is YFSETQ in the germline V gene. This CDR3 contains 15 residues. The CDR3 sequence is CASTRDRGADEKLFF. The CDR3 DNA reads as TGCGCCAGCACCCGGGACAGAGGGGCCGATGAAAAACTGTTTTTT.